These 28 T cell receptor beta chains came from one sample sequenced in a study of tumor-infiltrating lymphocytes in primary liver carcinoma. Unsorted whole blood supplied the blood RNA, and germline DNA was isolated too. A primer matching the constant region was used to make TCR beta cDNA from approximately 0.45 ug of total RNA. Amplification in three nested multiplex PCR rounds with slightly modified ARM-PCR gave rise to TCR beta libraries. Researchers ran the first two PCR rounds for 10 cycles each with TRBV1-TRBV30 forward primers and a C-beta reverse primer. TCRdb itself ran the multiplex PCR reads through MiXCR, one entry per CDR3 protein. The sample yields about 210,000 distinct CDR3 sequences, about 61% seen once. What was sequenced was peripheral blood. The origin of the receptors is a woman aged 55-69 years with primary liver carcinoma and hepatitis B virus infection.

CDR3 protein: CASSLTETSTDTQYF. The CDR3 DNA follows: TGTGCCAGCAGCTTGACGGAGACTAGCACAGATACGCAGTATTTT. The rearrangement uses TRBV11-1 and TRBJ2-3; unclear D gene. Germline V CDR1 and CDR2: SGHAT, FQDESV (reference sequence). Trimming removed 3 bases from V and 0 bases from J, with 10 bases in between. CDR3 length: 15 residues. Based on the CDR3 plus reference TRBV11-1 and TRBJ2-3, the full variable domain is EAEVAQSPRYKITEKSQAVAFWCDPISGHATLYWYRQILGQGPELLVQFQDESVVDDSQLPKDRFSAERLKGVDSTLKIQPAELGDSAMYLCASSLTETSTDTQYFGPGTRLTVL.

The sample holds one count of this clonotype. Given the absence of the conserved phenylalanine or tryptophan at the CDR3 end, a read error is likely. The chain recombines TRBV11-2 with TRBJ2-7, with D hard to call. CDR1 is SGHAT, CDR2 FQNNGV, per germline. The CDR3 has 12 residues. The CDR3 reads CASSPNSYEQYL. CDR3 nucleotide sequence: TGTGCTAGCAGCCCGAACTCCTACGAGCAGTACTTA.

This clonotype appeared many times. V gene TRBV5-4 combines with J gene TRBJ2-7, with no clear D. The CDR3 contains 14 residues. Germline CDR1 reads SGHNT; CDR2 reads YYREEE (reference sequence). V shed 3 bases and J shed 3 bases, with 13 bases lying between them. CDR3 coding DNA: TGTGCCAGCAGCTCGCCCGCCGCCCGCTACGAGCAGTACTTC. Translation: CASSSPAARYEQYF.

Comments on this clonotype: One end of the junction fails to match germline, which may point to a read error. The chain employs TRBV11-2 and TRBJ2-7; 8 positions agree with TRBD1. The CDR3 runs to 15 residues. CDR1 is SGHAT, CDR2 FQNNGV, per germline. CDR3: CASSSRTGKGYERNF. The DNA of the CDR3 is TGTGCCAGCAGCTCCCGGACAGGGAAGGGCTACGAGCGGAACTTC.

For this clonotype: Sequence at one end of the junction differs from germline and may be a read error. The chain joins TRBV11-2 to TRBJ2-7, with D possibly TRBD2 on 6 matching bases. CDR3 length: 15 amino acids. Germline V CDR1 and CDR2: SGHAT, FQNNGV. In DNA form, the CDR3 reads TGTGCCAGCAGCTTAGCTAGGTGGAGGGCCTACGGGCAGTACTTC. This sequence encodes CASSLARWRAYGQYF.

With regard to this clonotype: Compared with germline, one end of the junction differs, possibly owing to a read error. The chain carries TRBV6-2 or TRBV6-3 and TRBJ2-7; no firm D call. There are 14 residues in the CDR3. From germline, CDR1 is MNHEY and CDR2 SVGEGT. CDR3 nucleotides: TGTACCAGCAGTACCCAGACTGGGCATACGGTGCAGTACTTC. This codes for CTSSTQTGHTVQYF.

Details on this clonotype: One junction end disagrees with the germline gene, perhaps due to a read error. The chain combines TRBV10-2 with TRBJ1-2; D ambiguous. There are 15 residues in the CDR3. Germline assignment: CDR1 WSHSY and CDR2 SAAADI. The CDR3 sequence: CASSESGRANYSYTF. The CDR3 region has the DNA TGCGCCAGCAGTGAGTCCGGGAGAGCTAACTATAGCTACACCTTC.

Details on this clonotype: The junction and the germline gene differ at one end; a read error may be behind it. The genes are TRBV29-1 and TRBJ2-6, with 10 bases identical to TRBD1. The germline V gene has CDR1 SQVTM and CDR2 ANQGSEA. The CDR3 contains 19 residues. CDR3 in DNA: TGCAGCATTGAAGCCCCCCCCGGGACAGGGGATACTGGGGCCAGCGTCCTGACTTTC. This gives the protein CSIEAPPGTGDTGASVLTF.

As concerns this clonotype: One junction end disagrees with the germline gene, perhaps due to a read error. The chain links TRBV5-5 to TRBJ1-2; TRBD1 might be the D (6 bases). The CDR3 runs 14 residues. Germline V gene sequence: CDR1 SGHKS, CDR2 YYEKEE (reference sequence). This CDR3 reads CASSPQGRLCGYTF. The CDR3 DNA sequence: TGTGCCAGCAGCCCACAGGGACGGCTATGTGGCTATACCTTC.

This clonotype was seen a handful of times. This rearrangement joins TRBV28 to TRBJ2-3, with a weak D call TRBD1 (5 bases). CDR1 MDHEN and CDR2 SYDVKM come from the germline V gene. This CDR3 region has 13 residues. V lost 2 bases and J 14 bases, leaving 17 bases between the germline ends. The CDR3, as DNA: TGTGCCAGCAGTTTAACGAGTACGTGGACAATGTATTTT. Encoded protein: CASSLTSTWTMYF.

This clonotype is a singleton in its sample. The conserved final phenylalanine or tryptophan is absent from the CDR3, which likely points to a read error. The chain is built from TRBV11-2 and TRBJ2-1; TRBD2 might be the D (6 bases). Germline values: CDR1 SGHAT, CDR2 FQNNGV. The CDR3 runs 16 residues. For the CDR3, the DNA is TGTACCAGCAAGTGGTTACGGGGGAGAACGGACAATGAGCAGTTCCTC. Protein sequence: CTSKWLRGRTDNEQFL.

This clonotype was counted only a few times. The rearrangement links TRBV2 to TRBJ1-5; possible D gene TRBD1, 5 bases. The CDR3 sequence is 14 residues long. Looked up from germline, CDR1 is SNHLY and CDR2 is FYNNEI. The germline V and J ends were trimmed by 8 bases and 5 bases, with 16 bases remaining between them. CDR3 sequence reads: CASHGQGPYQPQHF. CDR3 coding DNA: TGTGCCAGCCACGGGCAGGGACCTTATCAGCCCCAGCATTTT.

This clonotype occurred many times. The rearrangement uses TRBV12-3 or TRBV12-4 and TRBJ2-1; unclear D gene. The ends were cut back, 3 bases at V and 0 bases at J, with 9 bases in the middle. The CDR3 runs to 15 residues. The CDR3 spells CASSFVSPSYNEQFF. CDR3 nucleotides: TGTGCCAGCAGTTTCGTCTCCCCCTCCTACAATGAGCAGTTCTTC.

This clonotype was recorded a few times. A junction end diverges from the germline sequence, so it may reflect a read error. The chain has TRBV11-2 and TRBJ1-2; the D gene is possibly TRBD1 (6 bases). The CDR3 extends over 14 amino acids. The germline V gene has CDR1 SGHAT and CDR2 FQNNGV. The CDR3, as DNA: TGTGCCAGCAGCGGGGGCAGTGTCATCTATGGCTACGCCTTC. Encoded protein: CASSGGSVIYGYAF.

The CDR3 region has the DNA TGTGCCAGCAGCGACTTAGCCGGGGAGCTGTTTTTT. The encoded protein is CASSDLAGELFF. The rearrangement joins TRBV11-2 to TRBJ2-2; no definite D call. V lost 5 bases to trimming and J lost 6 bases, with 7 bases between them. Per the germline V gene, CDR1 is SGHAT and CDR2 is FQNNGV. This CDR3 spans 12 amino acids.

Worth noting for this clonotype: A junction end diverges from the germline sequence, so it may reflect a read error. CDR3 DNA: TGTGCCAACAGCTCGGGGGTCACAGATACGCAGTATTTT. This codes for CANSSGVTDTQYF. V usage is TRBV11-3 and J usage is TRBJ2-3; TRBD2 might be the D (6 bases). Germline CDR1 and CDR2: SGHNT and YENEEA. CDR3 length: 13 amino acids.

Worth noting for this clonotype: One junction end does not reproduce the germline sequence, and a read error may be involved. The genes are TRBV4-2 and TRBJ1-3; TRBD1 matches at 7 bases. CDR3 size: 17 residues. CDR1 LGHNA and CDR2 YNFKEQ come from the germline V gene. This CDR3 reads CASGQYGGGFTGNTIYF. The CDR3 DNA is TGTGCCAGCGGCCAATATGGAGGGGGCTTTACCGGAAATACCATATATTTT.

The table lists this clonotype with many counts. The chain is built from TRBV7-8 and TRBJ2-5; no reliable D call. V was pared by 2 bases and J by 3 bases, with 13 bases between. Germline V gene data show CDR1 as SGHVS and CDR2 as FQNEAQ. The CDR3 contains 15 residues. The CDR3 DNA is TGTGCCAGCAGCTTACGTGAAGGTATCAAAGAGACCCAGTACTTC. It codes for CASSLREGIKETQYF. Variable domain in full (rest from reference TRBV7-8 and TRBJ2-5): GAGVSQSPRYKVAKRGQDVALRCDPISGHVSLFWYQQALGQGPEFLTYFQNEAQLDKSGLPSDRFFAERPEGSVSTLKIQRTQQEDSAVYLCASSLREGIKETQYFGPGTRLLVL.

In the case of this clonotype: A read error may be the cause here, since a much bigger clone is one base away. J is TRBJ1-5 and V is TRBV6-6, with 8 bases lining up with TRBD1. CDR1 and CDR2 from the germline V gene are MNHNY and SVGAGI (reference sequence). V was pared by 6 bases and J by 6 bases, with 4 bases of the junction left unmatched. The length of the CDR3 is 13 residues. This CDR3 reads CASRDRESQPQHF. The CDR3 DNA reads as TGTGCCAGCAGGGACAGGGAGAGTCAGCCCCAGCATTTT.

As concerns this clonotype: The germline gene is not matched at one end of the junction; a read error may be the cause. J is TRBJ2-6 and V is TRBV5-1; D is perhaps TRBD1 (5 bases). CDR1 and CDR2 (germline): SGHRS, YFSETQ. The CDR3 contains 15 residues. The CDR3 region has the DNA TGCGCCAGCAGCTTGACAGCCTCTGGGGCCAGCGTCCTGACTTTC. Its protein product is CASSLTASGASVLTF.

Notes on this clonotype: Lacking the conserved final phenylalanine or tryptophan, this CDR3 likely reflects a read error. The chain has TRBV12-3 or TRBV12-4 and TRBJ1-1, with D perhaps matching TRBD1 (5 bases). This CDR3 comprises 13 residues. Trimming left V 3 bases short and J 3 bases short, with 8 bases between. CDR3 sequence (DNA): TGTGCCAGCAGTTTGGGGGGTCACACTGAAGCTTTCCTT. Translated: CASSLGGHTEAFL.

Worth noting for this clonotype: A junction boundary mismatches the germline segment, possibly from a read error. V and J are TRBV6-5 and TRBJ1-1; D perhaps matches TRBD1 (6 bases). The CDR3 spans 13 residues. CDR1 and CDR2 (germline): MNHEY, SVGAGI. The CDR3 spells CASSHWDTAEALF. The CDR3 DNA follows: TGTGCCAGCAGCCACTGGGACACCGCTGAAGCTTTATTT.

The chain joins TRBV5-4 to TRBJ2-1, with no clear D. Germline loops: CDR1 SGHNT, CDR2 YYREEE (reference sequence). V lost 1 base and J 6 bases, leaving 8 bases between the germline ends. The CDR3 is 13 amino acids. CDR3 bases: TGTGCCAGCAGCTTGCCAGCCCCCAATGAGCAGTTCTTC. Translated: CASSLPAPNEQFF.

The J gene is TRBJ2-1, the V gene TRBV11-2, with D unclear. Germline V gene lookup returns CDR1 SGHAT and CDR2 FQNNGV. Trimming left V 2 bases short and J 7 bases short, with 12 bases between. The CDR3 consists of 14 residues. In DNA form, the CDR3 reads TGTGCCAGCAGCTTACCGGGTATAGGGAATGAGCAGTTCTTC. It translates to CASSLPGIGNEQFF.

A remark on this clonotype: A much more abundant neighbour one base away suggests this may be a read error. The rearrangement links TRBV4-2 to TRBJ1-4; TRBD1 aligns across 11 bases. The length of the CDR3 is 16 residues. Germline assignment: CDR1 LGHNA and CDR2 YNFKEQ. The CDR3 sequence: CASRQARGQGVEKLFF. The CDR3 region has the DNA TGTGCCAGCAGACAAGCTCGGGGACAGGGGGTTGAAAAACTGTTTTTT.

To note about this clonotype: One end of the junction fails to match germline, which may point to a read error. V and J are TRBV11-2 and TRBJ2-2; 13 bases agree with TRBD2. The CDR3 extends over 19 amino acids. Germline assignment: CDR1 SGHAT and CDR2 FQNNGV. In DNA form, the CDR3 reads TGTGCCAGCATTCCCGACCTCGGGACTAGCGGGATGGGGACCGGGGAGCTGCTTTTT. The encoded protein is CASIPDLGTSGMGTGELLF.

To note about this clonotype: The junction departs from the called germline gene at one end, perhaps through a read error. This sequence joins TRBV6-5 and TRBJ2-7; 7 positions agree with TRBD2. The germline V gene has CDR1 MNHEY and CDR2 SVGAGI. The CDR3 covers 12 residues. In DNA, the CDR3 is TGTGTCAGCAGGATAGCGGGCCGCGAGCAGTACTTC. It codes for CVSRIAGREQYF.

This clonotype was seen at least ten times. The V gene is TRBV12-3 or TRBV12-4, the J gene TRBJ1-1; D ambiguous. V dropped 2 bases and J dropped 5 bases, with 12 bases sitting between them. The CDR3 consists of 14 residues. The CDR3 DNA sequence: TGTGCCAGCAGTTTAAGATGGGGAGGGACTGAAGCTTTCTTT. Translating gives CASSLRWGGTEAFF.